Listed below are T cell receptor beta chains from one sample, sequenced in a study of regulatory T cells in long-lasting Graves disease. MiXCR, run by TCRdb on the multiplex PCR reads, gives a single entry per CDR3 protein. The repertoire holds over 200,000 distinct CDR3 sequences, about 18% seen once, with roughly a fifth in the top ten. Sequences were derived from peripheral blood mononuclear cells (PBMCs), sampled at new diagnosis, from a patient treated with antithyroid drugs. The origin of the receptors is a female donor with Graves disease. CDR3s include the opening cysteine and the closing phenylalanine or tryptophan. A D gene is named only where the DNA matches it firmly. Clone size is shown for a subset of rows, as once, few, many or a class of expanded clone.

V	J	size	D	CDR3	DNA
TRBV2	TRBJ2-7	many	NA	CASGGLSYEQYF	TGTGCCAGCGGGGGTCTCTCCTACGAGCAGTACTTC
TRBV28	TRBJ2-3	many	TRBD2	CASRTHGGGTDTQYF	TGTGCCAGCAGAACCCATGGCGGGGGGACAGATACGCAGTATTTT
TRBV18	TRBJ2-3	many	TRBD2	CASSPLAGWSGRGYTQYF	TGTGCCAGCTCACCACTCGCCGGATGGAGCGGGAGAGGGTATACGCAGTATTTT
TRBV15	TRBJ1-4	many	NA	CATSRLGPPRAEKLFF	TGTGCCACCAGCAGACTTGGACCTCCCCGGGCGGAAAAACTGTTTTTT
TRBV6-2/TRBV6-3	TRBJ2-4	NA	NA	CASSYDGFIAKNIQYF	TGTGCCAGCAGTTACGATGGGTTTATAGCCAAAAACATTCAGTACTTC
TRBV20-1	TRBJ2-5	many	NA	CSARGHSQETQYF	TGCAGTGCTAGAGGACACAGCCAGGAGACCCAGTACTTC
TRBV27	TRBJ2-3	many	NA	CASGLSREDTQYF	TGTGCCAGCGGCCTCTCCAGGGAGGATACGCAGTATTTT
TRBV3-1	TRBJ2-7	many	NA	CASSPGLEAYEQYF	TGTGCCAGCAGCCCTGGACTGGAAGCCTACGAGCAGTACTTC
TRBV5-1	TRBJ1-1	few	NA	CASSLYRVGGAFF	TGTGCCAGCAGCTTGTACAGGGTCGGTGGGGCTTTCTTT
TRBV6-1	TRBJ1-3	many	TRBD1	CASSRGQGVGNTIYF	TGTGCCAGCAGCCGAGGACAGGGCGTTGGAAACACCATATATTTT
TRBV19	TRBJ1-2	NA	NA	CASRIDYGYTF	TGTGCCAGCCGCATTGACTATGGCTACACCTTC
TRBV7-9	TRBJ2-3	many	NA	CASSLFRAGEPDTQYF	TGTGCCAGCAGCTTATTCCGGGCCGGGGAACCAGATACGCAGTATTTT
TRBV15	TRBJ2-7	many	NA	CATSKGVAYEQYF	TGTGCCACCAGCAAAGGGGTGGCGTACGAGCAGTACTTC